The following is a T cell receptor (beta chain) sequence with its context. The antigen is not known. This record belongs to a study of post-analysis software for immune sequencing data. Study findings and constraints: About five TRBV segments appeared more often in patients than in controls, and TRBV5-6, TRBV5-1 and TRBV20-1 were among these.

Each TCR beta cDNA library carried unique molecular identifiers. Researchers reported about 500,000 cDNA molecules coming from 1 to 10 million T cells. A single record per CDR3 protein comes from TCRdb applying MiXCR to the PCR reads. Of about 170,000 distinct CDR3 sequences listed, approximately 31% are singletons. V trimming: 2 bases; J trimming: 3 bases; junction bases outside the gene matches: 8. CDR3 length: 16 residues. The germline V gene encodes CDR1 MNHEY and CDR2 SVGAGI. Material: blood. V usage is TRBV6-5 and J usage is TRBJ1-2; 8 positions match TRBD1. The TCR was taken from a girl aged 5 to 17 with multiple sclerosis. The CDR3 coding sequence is TGTGCCAGCAGTTACCTGGGACAGGCGTACTACTATGGCTACACCTTC. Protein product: CASSYLGQAYYYGYTF.